The 9 T cell receptor beta chains below come from one sample, sequenced in a study of CD8 T cells in ankylosing spondylitis. Study conclusions and caveats: Roughly eight highly homologous variants made up a TCR beta motif that seemed to typify ankylosing spondylitis blood.

The antigens for these receptors are not known. MiXCR, applied by TCRdb to the 5' RACE reads, yields one record per CDR3 protein. Here the sample spans around 770,000 distinct CDR3 sequences, about an eighth being singletons. Sample: blood, either unsorted or a sorted T cell fraction (not recorded which). The origin of the receptors is a male donor with ankylosing spondylitis.

This clonotype was found many times. V and J are TRBV20-1 and TRBJ1-4; a possible D gene is TRBD1 (6 bases). Trimming took 1 base from V and 8 from J, leaving 14 bases between them. Germline assignment: CDR1 DFQATT and CDR2 SNEGSKA (reference sequence). CDR3 length: 14 amino acids. The CDR3 is CSARGGHDYEKLFF. The DNA for the CDR3 is TGCAGTGCTAGAGGGGGACATGATTACGAAAAACTGTTTTTT.

This chain links TRBV5-1 with TRBJ2-1; TRBD2 agrees at 16 bases. The CDR3 loop spans 17 amino acids. Per the germline V gene, CDR1 is SGHRS and CDR2 is YFSETQ. After removal of 4 bases from V and 9 bases from J, the junction contained 10 bases not matched to a gene. The CDR3 protein is CASSAGTSGGGLVEQFF. DNA for the CDR3: TGCGCCAGCAGCGCTGGGACTAGCGGGGGGGGTCTGGTTGAGCAGTTCTTC. Supplemented by reference TRBV5-1 and TRBJ2-1, the full variable domain reads KAGVTQTPRYLIKTRGQQVTLSCSPISGHRSVSWYQQTPGQGLQFLFEYFSETQRNKGNFPGRFSGRQFSNSRSEMNVSTLELGDSALYLCASSAGTSGGGLVEQFFGPGTRLTVL.

V and J are TRBV20-1 and TRBJ2-7; maybe TRBD2 (6 bases). The CDR3 is made up of 14 amino acids. Germline V gene sequence: CDR1 DFQATT, CDR2 SNEGSKA (reference sequence). Trimming removed 5 bases from V and 2 bases from J, with 16 bases in between. DNA of the CDR3: TGCAGTGCTGGGCCTCCGGGACTCACCTACGAGCAGTACTTC. Translated: CSAGPPGLTYEQYF.

This clonotype has a count of ten or more. The J gene is TRBJ1-1, the V gene TRBV5-1; 7 nucleotides align to TRBD1. The junction had 6 bases not matched to a gene; V was cut back by 3 bases and J by 4 bases. CDR3 length equals 14 residues. Germline loops: CDR1 SGHRS, CDR2 YFSETQ. The CDR3 spells CASSWDSRGTEAFF. DNA of the CDR3: TGCGCCAGCAGCTGGGACAGTAGAGGCACTGAAGCTTTCTTT.

This chain joins TRBV20-1 and TRBJ1-2, with 8 bases lining up with TRBD1. Germline V gene lookup returns CDR1 DFQATT and CDR2 SNEGSKA (reference sequence). This CDR3 region has 13 residues. The V and J ends lost 4 bases and 8 bases, in that order; junction bases with no gene match: 9. The CDR3 spells CSATDRVVGGYTF. In DNA, the CDR3 is TGCAGTGCTACGGACAGGGTCGTCGGAGGCTACACCTTC.

This clonotype was recorded a few times. In DNA, the CDR3 is TGTGCCAGCGGGGGGGGGTCCTCCTACGAGCAGTACTTC. It is translated as CASGGGSSYEQYF. The genes are TRBV5-6 and TRBJ2-7; 7 nucleotides agree with TRBD2. CDR3 length: 13 amino acids. Germline CDR1 reads SGHDT; CDR2 reads YYEEEE. V shed 7 bases and J 0 bases; nucleotides not matched to a gene: 4.

CDR3 DNA sequence: TGCAGCGTCGCCACAGGGTACAATGAGCAGTTCTTC. Protein sequence: CSVATGYNEQFF. The chain is built from TRBV29-1 and TRBJ2-1, with a tentative D call TRBD1 (6 bases). CDR1 and CDR2 (germline): SQVTM, ANQGSEA. The CDR3 has 12 amino acids. Trimming shortened V by 6 bases and J by 4 bases, and 10 bases separated the two germline ends.

This clonotype came up a few times. This chain joins TRBV5-6 and TRBJ2-3, with D unresolved. The CDR3 extends over 12 amino acids. The germline V and J ends were trimmed by 1 base and 4 bases, with 4 bases remaining between them. Germline CDR1 is SGHDT and CDR2 is YYEEEE. The DNA for the CDR3 is TGTGCCAGCAGCTTGTTCTCAGATACGCAGTATTTT. Translating gives CASSLFSDTQYF.

There are a few counts of this clonotype. The chain is built from TRBV20-1 and TRBJ2-5; 9 bases fit TRBD1. This CDR3 comprises 13 residues. Germline-derived CDR1 and CDR2 are DFQATT and SNEGSKA (reference sequence). Trimming removed 6 bases from V and 1 base from J; junction bases left unmatched: 3. The CDR3 DNA is TGCAGTGCAGCGACAGGGGGCCAAGAGACCCAGTACTTC. It codes for CSAATGGQETQYF.